This TCR beta chain was captured by sequencing in a study of T cell clonality in common variable immunodeficiency. The method was immunoSEQ multiplex PCR; TCRdb's version includes in-frame clones alone and lacks a portion of them. The specimen has tens of thousands of clones, none found just once. V shed 1 base and J shed 0 bases, with 9 bases lying between them. CDR1 and CDR2 from the germline V gene are GTSNPN and SVGIG (reference sequence). This CDR3 region has 14 residues. Study-level results: CVID subjects had higher TCRbeta clonality than healthy controls, most marked in about a third.

This clone was counted many times. The antigen remains unidentified. Read sequence stops 3 residues before the CDR3 end, and the germline J gene provides the missing end. The rearrangement links TRBV30 to TRBJ1-1; D call uncertain. The receptor comes from a person aged 18 to 69 in good health. Material for sequencing was peripheral blood mononuclear cells. The DNA read from the CDR3 is TGTGCCTGGAGTGCCGTCGGGGTGAACACTGAA. It yields the protein CAWSAVGVNTE. The complete CDR3 reads CAWSAVGVNTEAFF.